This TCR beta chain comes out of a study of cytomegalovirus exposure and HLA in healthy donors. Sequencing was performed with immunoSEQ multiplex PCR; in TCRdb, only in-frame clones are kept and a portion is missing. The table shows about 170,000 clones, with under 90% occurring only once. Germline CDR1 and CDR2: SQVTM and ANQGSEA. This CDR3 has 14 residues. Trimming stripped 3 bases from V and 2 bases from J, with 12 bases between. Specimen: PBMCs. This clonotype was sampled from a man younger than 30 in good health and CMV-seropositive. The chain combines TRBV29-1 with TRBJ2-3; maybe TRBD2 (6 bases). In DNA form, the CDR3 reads TGCAGCGTTGACCTGAGGGAGGCCACAGATACGCAGTATTTT. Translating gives CSVDLREATDTQYF.